The 7 T cell receptor beta chains below all came from one sample that was sequenced in a study of regulatory T cells in long-lasting Graves disease (dated by TCRdb to the early 2020s). The sample's time point label, in plain terms: persistent/refractory GD, antithyroid drugs over 5 years with positive TRAb. For both TCR sequencing and RNA sequencing, RNA was extracted from PBMCs in TRIzol. The library relied on multiplex PCR. These reads were obtained on an Illumina HiSeq 4000. iRepertoire HTBI primers and Arm-PCR amplification of CDR3 regions were used to construct TCR beta libraries. TCRdb reran the public reads through fastp at Q25 and MiXCR, keeping productive beta chains. For every CDR3 protein sequence, its rows merge into one entry that carries the most common genes and DNA. The sample records a few hundred thousand distinct CDR3 sequences, roughly 24% of which are singletons. Together, the top ten hold under 35% of the sample.

This specimen was peripheral blood mononuclear cells (PBMCs), taken when the disease was refractory, from a patient treated with antithyroid drugs. Every receptor here comes from a woman aged 40 to 49 with Graves disease. Donor details come from another sample of the same person, matched by shared clones.

V is TRBV7-9 and J is TRBJ2-7; the D gene could be TRBD1 or TRBD2 (5 bases each). The V and J ends lost 5 bases and 7 bases respectively, with 18 bases between them. Germline V gene data show CDR1 as SEHNR and CDR2 as FQNEAQ (reference sequence). This CDR3 is 14 amino acids long. CDR3 nucleotide sequence: TGTGCCAGCAGCCCACCAGGGAATACTAGGGAGCAGTACTTC. This gives the protein CASSPPGNTREQYF.

The rearrangement uses TRBV10-2 and TRBJ2-7; either TRBD1 or TRBD2 may supply D (6 bases each). Germline V gene lookup returns CDR1 WSHSY and CDR2 SAAADI. The CDR3 spans 15 residues. Trimming cost V 3 bases and J 4 bases, with 16 bases left between them. The CDR3 region is CASSDLRGAGYEQYF. As DNA, the CDR3 is TGCGCCAGCAGTGACCTAAGGGGGGCGGGTTACGAGCAGTACTTC.

This clonotype was observed many times. The chain links TRBV28 to TRBJ1-6, with 8 bases fitting TRBD1. Looked up from germline, CDR1 is MDHEN and CDR2 is SYDVKM. J was trimmed by 6 bases and V by 6 bases; bases with no gene match: 13. The CDR3 runs to 17 residues. CDR3 protein: CASRLTDGTGLNSPLHF. The CDR3 region has the DNA TGTGCCAGCAGATTAACTGACGGGACAGGCCTTAATTCACCCCTCCACTTT.

There are many counts of this clonotype. The chain recombines TRBV11-1 with TRBJ2-2; 7 bases fit TRBD2. J was trimmed by 0 bases and V by 2 bases; bases with no gene match: 3. Germline V gene lookup returns CDR1 SGHAT and CDR2 FQDESV (reference sequence). There are 16 residues in the CDR3. This chain's CDR3 is CASSLFGGTNTGELFF. CDR3 DNA: TGTGCCAGCAGCTTATTCGGGGGGACGAACACCGGGGAGCTGTTTTTT.

This clonotype came up many times. The chain is built from TRBV6-2 or TRBV6-3 and TRBJ1-5, with D unclear. Per germline, CDR1 MNHEY and CDR2 SVGEGT. Trimming removed 7 bases from V and 4 bases from J, with 11 bases in between. CDR3 length: 13 residues. CDR3 sequence: CASTPSGNQPQHF. CDR3 coding DNA: TGTGCCAGCACTCCGAGTGGGAATCAGCCCCAGCATTTT.

There are many counts of this clonotype. V usage is TRBV28 and J usage is TRBJ2-5; possible D gene TRBD2, 6 bases. Germline V lookup: CDR1 MDHEN, CDR2 SYDVKM. Deletions cut 7 bases from V and 2 bases from J, with 14 bases between. The CDR3 has 14 residues. CDR3 DNA sequence: TGTGCCAGCATGGAGCAGGGAGGTCAAGAGACCCAGTACTTC. Encoded protein: CASMEQGGQETQYF.

Worth noting for this clonotype: This may arise from a read error, as a much more abundant clone is one base away. The chain joins TRBV28 to TRBJ2-7; D is unresolved. The CDR3 consists of 13 residues. Germline V gives CDR1 MDHEN, CDR2 SYDVKM. V was cut by 5 bases and J by 5 bases, with 13 bases left in between. Written as DNA, the CDR3 is TGTGCCAGCAGTCCCTCTCGGGCCCACGAGCAGTACTTC. It yields the protein CASSPSRAHEQYF.